Shown below are 9 T cell receptor beta chains from a single sample sequenced in a study of shared clonotypes between healthy human individuals. Only CD45RO-negative cells positively selected for CCR7 counted as naive CD8 cells, so terminally differentiated effector memory CD45RA+ cells were excluded. Assay used: immunoSEQ multiplex PCR; TCRdb lists only in-frame clones, some missing. The table shows about 1,900,000 clones, with about 95% occurring only once. The specimen sequenced was naive CD8+ T cells sorted from blood. Source of these receptors: a young man in good health.

This chain links TRBV4-1 with TRBJ2-2; no reliable D call. The germline V gene encodes CDR1 MGHRA and CDR2 YSYEKL. The ends were cut back, 7 bases at V and 1 base at J, with 10 bases in the middle. The CDR3 is 14 amino acids. The CDR3 DNA is TGCGCCAGCAACCAGGCAGGGAACACCGGGGAGCTGTTTTTT. Translated, it gives CASNQAGNTGELFF.

The rearrangement links TRBV30 to TRBJ2-5; D not resolved. Germline CDR1 and CDR2: GTSNPN and SVGIG (reference sequence). Trimming left V 6 bases short and J 1 base short, with 9 bases between. This CDR3 has 12 amino acids. The CDR3 DNA reads as TGTGCCTGTGATCCGATCCAAGAGACCCAGTACTTC. It translates to CACDPIQETQYF.

The V call is TRBV11-2, the J call TRBJ2-2; D gene uncertain. Germline V gives CDR1 SGHAT, CDR2 FQNNGV. Trimming shortened V by 1 base and J by 4 bases, and 7 bases separated the two germline ends. The CDR3 loop spans 14 amino acids. The CDR3, as DNA: TGTGCCAGCAGCTTAGCGGGTTCCACCGGGGAGCTGTTTTTT. It codes for CASSLAGSTGELFF.

The genes are TRBV30 and TRBJ2-7, with 7 bases identical to TRBD2. From germline, CDR1 is GTSNPN and CDR2 SVGIG (reference sequence). V lost 2 bases, J lost 3 bases, and 7 bases stayed unmatched. The CDR3 runs to 14 residues. CDR3 in amino acids: CAWSWAGVFYEQYF. The CDR3 nucleotides read TGTGCCTGGAGTTGGGCGGGAGTGTTCTACGAGCAGTACTTC.

The CDR3 DNA sequence: TGTGCCAGCAGCCTATGGGAGGGGATTTTTTCGGATACGCAGTATTTT. Protein product: CASSLWEGIFSDTQYF. J is TRBJ2-3 and V is TRBV11-3, with 7 nucleotides matching TRBD2. Germline CDR1 is SGHNT and CDR2 is YENEEA. The CDR3 totals 16 residues. V trimming: 5 bases; J trimming: 6 bases; junction bases outside the gene matches: 14.

J is TRBJ2-7 and V is TRBV4-2; either TRBD1 or TRBD2 may supply D (5 bases each). CDR3 length equals 16 residues. V lost 4 bases and J 0 bases, leaving 16 bases between the germline ends. Germline lookup yields CDR1 LGHNA and CDR2 YNFKEQ. CDR3 DNA sequence: TGTGCCAGCAGCCCCCGAGGGGCGGTGAGCTCCTACGAGCAGTACTTC. It specifies CASSPRGAVSSYEQYF.

V and J are TRBV7-2 and TRBJ2-3; no clear D gene. In germline, CDR1 is SGHTA, CDR2 FQGNSA. V lost 5 bases, J lost 10 bases, and 13 bases lay in between. The CDR3 has 12 residues. The DNA for the CDR3 is TGTGCCAGCAGCATCACGACTCGGGCGCAGTATTTT. Amino acids: CASSITTRAQYF.

This clone was detected only once. The CDR3 spells CASFPTGGASYEQYF. CDR3 DNA: TGTGCCAGCTTCCCGACAGGGGGTGCCTCCTACGAGCAGTACTTC. The rearrangement links TRBV27 to TRBJ2-7, with 9 nucleotides matching TRBD1. The ends lost 8 bases at V and 0 bases at J; junction bases unmatched: 8. Germline lookup yields CDR1 MNHEY and CDR2 SMNVEV (reference sequence). This CDR3 region has 15 residues.

This clone was observed a single time. The chain links TRBV4-3 to TRBJ2-2; TRBD2 matches at 9 bases. Germline values: CDR1 LGHNA, CDR2 YSLEER. The CDR3 runs to 18 residues. The junction had 11 bases not matched to a gene; V was cut back by 0 bases and J by 6 bases. The CDR3 loop is CASSQDPLAGMVAGELFF. CDR3 DNA: TGCGCCAGCAGCCAAGATCCTCTAGCGGGAATGGTTGCCGGGGAGCTGTTTTTT.